This T cell receptor beta chain was sequenced in a study of early stage breast cancer tumors. Study in general: Seven to nine ER+/PR+/HER2- tumors were invasive ductal; a few were invasive lobular. Samples were sequenced at 9 to 10-fold average coverage. Regarding the study as a whole: Commonly generated sequences made up most enriched TCRB sequences shared between patients. Unsorted bulk genomic DNA sequencing lacked pairing and functional marker data.

To note about this clone: Its cognate antigen is unknown.

Profiled with immunoSEQ multiplex PCR; TCRdb holds only in-frame clones, not every one. The data contain some 75,000 clones, 70% to 85% of them seen just once; the ten biggest clones take up 3.5%. This CDR3 has 16 amino acids. The J segment lost 6 bases and the V segment lost 0 bases, leaving 4 bases of the junction unmatched. Germline V gives CDR1 SGDLS, CDR2 YYNGEE. Sequencing used blood. This chain uses TRBV9 with TRBJ2-3; 13 bases match TRBD2. This TCR was sampled from a person in their sixties with breast cancer. In DNA, the CDR3 is TGTGCCAGCAGCGTAGTCACTAGCGGGGGGGTGGATACGCAGTATTTT. Amino acids: CASSVVTSGGVDTQYF.